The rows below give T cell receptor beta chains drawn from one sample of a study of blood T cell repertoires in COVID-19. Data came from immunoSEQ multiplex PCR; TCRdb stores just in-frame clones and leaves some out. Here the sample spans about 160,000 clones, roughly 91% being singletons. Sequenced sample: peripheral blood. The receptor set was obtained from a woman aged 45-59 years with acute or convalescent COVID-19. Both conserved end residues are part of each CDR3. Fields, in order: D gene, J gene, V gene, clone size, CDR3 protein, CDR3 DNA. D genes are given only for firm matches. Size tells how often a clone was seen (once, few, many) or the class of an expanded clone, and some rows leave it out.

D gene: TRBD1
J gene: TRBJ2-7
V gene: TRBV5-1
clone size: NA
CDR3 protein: CASSLEVLGQGAYEQYF
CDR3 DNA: TGCGCCAGCAGCTTGGAGGTTTTAGGGCAGGGGGCCTACGAGCAGTACTTC

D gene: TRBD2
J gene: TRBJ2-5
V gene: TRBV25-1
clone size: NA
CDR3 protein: CASSEYSGRRETQYF
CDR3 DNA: TGTGCCAGCAGTGAATATAGCGGGAGGAGAGAGACCCAGTACTTC

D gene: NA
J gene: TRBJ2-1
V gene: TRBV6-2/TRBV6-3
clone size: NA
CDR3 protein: CASSYSGHSSYNEQFF
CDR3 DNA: TGTGCCAGCAGTTACTCGGGACATAGCTCCTACAATGAGCAGTTCTTC

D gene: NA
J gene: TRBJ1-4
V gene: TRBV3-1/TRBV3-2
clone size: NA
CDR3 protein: CASSQKGLNEKLFF
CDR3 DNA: TGTGCCAGCAGCCAAAAGGGGTTAAACGAAAAACTGTTTTTT

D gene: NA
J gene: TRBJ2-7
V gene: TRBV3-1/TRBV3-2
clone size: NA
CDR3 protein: CASSQRGGSFYEQYF
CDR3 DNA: TGTGCCAGCAGTCAAAGAGGGGGTAGTTTCTACGAGCAGTACTTC

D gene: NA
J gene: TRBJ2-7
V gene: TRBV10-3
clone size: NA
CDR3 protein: CAISDMGAGEQYF
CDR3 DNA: TGTGCCATCAGTGATATGGGGGCGGGCGAGCAGTACTTC

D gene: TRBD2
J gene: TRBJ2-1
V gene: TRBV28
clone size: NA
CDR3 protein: CASAMLAGGNDNEQFF
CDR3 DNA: TGTGCCAGCGCGATGCTGGCGGGAGGCAACGACAATGAGCAGTTCTTC

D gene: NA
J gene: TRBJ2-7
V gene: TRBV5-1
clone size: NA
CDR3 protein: CASSLSWASYEQYF
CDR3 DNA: TGCGCCAGCAGCTTGTCGTGGGCCTCCTACGAGCAGTACTTC

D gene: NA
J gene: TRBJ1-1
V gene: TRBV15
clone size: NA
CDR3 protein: CATNNEANTEAFF
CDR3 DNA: TGTGCCACCAACAACGAGGCGAACACTGAAGCTTTCTTT

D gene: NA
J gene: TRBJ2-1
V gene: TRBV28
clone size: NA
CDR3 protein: CASSFQGNEQFF
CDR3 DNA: TGTGCCAGCAGTTTTCAGGGCAATGAGCAGTTCTTC

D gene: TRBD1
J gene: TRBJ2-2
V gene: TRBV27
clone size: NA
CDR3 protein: CASRRQGSGELFF
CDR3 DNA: TGTGCCAGCAGGAGACAGGGGTCCGGGGAGCTGTTTTTT

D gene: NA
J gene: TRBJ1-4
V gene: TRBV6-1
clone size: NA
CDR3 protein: CASSEGGVGGLFF
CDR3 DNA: TGTGCCAGCAGTGAAGGGGGCGTGGGAGGACTGTTTTTT

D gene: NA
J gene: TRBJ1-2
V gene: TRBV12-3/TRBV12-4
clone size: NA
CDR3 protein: CASSYRDNYGYTF
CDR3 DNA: TGTGCCAGCAGTTACAGGGACAACTATGGCTACACCTTC

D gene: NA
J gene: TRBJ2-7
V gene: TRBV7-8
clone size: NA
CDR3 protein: CASSLNPQGLNEQYF
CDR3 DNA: TGTGCCAGCAGCTTAAATCCGCAGGGGCTGAACGAGCAGTACTTC

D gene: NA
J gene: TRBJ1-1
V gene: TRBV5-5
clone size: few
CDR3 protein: CASSLVQGWAFF
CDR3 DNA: TGTGCCAGCAGCTTGGTTCAGGGGTGGGCTTTCTTT

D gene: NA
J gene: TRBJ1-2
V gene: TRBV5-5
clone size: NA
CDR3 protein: CASSWGLTANYGYTF
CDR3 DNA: TGTGCCAGCAGCTGGGGGCTTACCGCTAACTATGGCTACACCTTC

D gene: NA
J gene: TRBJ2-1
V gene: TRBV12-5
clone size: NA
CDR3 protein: CASGINRGLGPSGSYNEQFF
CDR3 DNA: TGTGCTAGTGGTATCAACAGGGGACTAGGTCCCTCGGGGTCCTACAATGAGCAGTTCTTC

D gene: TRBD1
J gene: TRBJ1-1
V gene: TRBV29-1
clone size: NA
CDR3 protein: CSVGGTGNTEAFF
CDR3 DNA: TGCAGCGTTGGTGGGACAGGGAACACTGAAGCTTTCTTT

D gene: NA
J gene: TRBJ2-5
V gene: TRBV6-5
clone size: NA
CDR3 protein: CASSYSAGVETQYF
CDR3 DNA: TGTGCCAGCAGTTACTCGGCAGGGGTAGAGACCCAGTACTTC

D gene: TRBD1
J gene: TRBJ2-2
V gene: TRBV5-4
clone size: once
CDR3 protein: CASSLKGGYTGELFF
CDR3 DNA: TGTGCCAGCAGCTTGAAAGGGGGCTACACCGGGGAGCTGTTTTTT

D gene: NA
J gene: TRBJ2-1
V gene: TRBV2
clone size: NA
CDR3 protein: CASKESAQEQFF
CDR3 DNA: TGTGCCAGCAAGGAGTCGGCCCAGGAGCAGTTCTTC

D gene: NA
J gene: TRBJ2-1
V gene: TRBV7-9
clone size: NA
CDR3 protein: CASSPVRGEGPSHNEQFF
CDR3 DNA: TGTGCCAGCAGCCCGGTGAGGGGGGAGGGCCCCTCGCACAATGAGCAGTTCTTC

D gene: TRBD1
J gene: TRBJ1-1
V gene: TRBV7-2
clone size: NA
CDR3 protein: CASSPRQGWNTEAFF
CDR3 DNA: TGTGCCAGCAGCCCACGACAGGGTTGGAACACTGAAGCTTTCTTT

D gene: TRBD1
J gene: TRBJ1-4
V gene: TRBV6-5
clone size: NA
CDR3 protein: CASRRAGGGEKLFF
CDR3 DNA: TGTGCCAGCAGACGAGCAGGGGGCGGTGAAAAACTGTTTTTT

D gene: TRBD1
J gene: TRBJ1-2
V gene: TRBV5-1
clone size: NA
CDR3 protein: CASSAWTGGADGYTF
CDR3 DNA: TGCGCCAGCAGCGCCTGGACAGGGGGCGCCGATGGCTACACCTTC

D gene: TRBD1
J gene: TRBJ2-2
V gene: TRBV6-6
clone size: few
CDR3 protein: CASRYGTVFTGELFF
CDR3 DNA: TGTGCCAGCAGATACGGGACAGTTTTTACCGGGGAGCTGTTTTTT

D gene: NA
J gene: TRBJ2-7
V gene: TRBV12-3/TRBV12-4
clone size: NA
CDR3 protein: CASSPRSYEQYF
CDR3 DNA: TGTGCCAGCAGTCCTCGGTCCTACGAGCAGTACTTC

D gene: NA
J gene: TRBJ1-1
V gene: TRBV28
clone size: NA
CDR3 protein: CASSLAGGDTEAFF
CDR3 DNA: TGTGCCAGCAGTTTGGCGGGGGGGGACACTGAAGCTTTCTTT

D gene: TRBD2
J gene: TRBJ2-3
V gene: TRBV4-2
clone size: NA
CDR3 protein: CASSQGLAGGLATTDTQYF
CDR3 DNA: TGTGCCAGCAGCCAAGGATTAGCGGGGGGCCTTGCGACCACAGATACGCAGTATTTT

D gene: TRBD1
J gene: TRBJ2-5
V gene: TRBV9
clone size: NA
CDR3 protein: CASSTRQGARETQYF
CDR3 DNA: TGTGCCAGCAGCACCCGACAGGGGGCGAGAGAGACCCAGTACTTC

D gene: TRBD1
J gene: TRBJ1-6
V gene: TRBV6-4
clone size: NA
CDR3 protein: CASSEEARTGEDSPLHF
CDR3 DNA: TGTGCCAGCAGTGAAGAAGCCCGGACAGGGGAGGATTCACCCCTCCACTTT

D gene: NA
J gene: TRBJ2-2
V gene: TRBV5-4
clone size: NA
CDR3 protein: CASSHRTDNTGELFF
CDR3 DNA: TGTGCCAGCAGCCACCGGACAGATAACACCGGGGAGCTGTTTTTT

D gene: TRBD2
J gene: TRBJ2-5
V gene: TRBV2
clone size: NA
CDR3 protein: CASSGLAGLQETQYF
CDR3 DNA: TGTGCCAGCAGTGGACTAGCGGGCCTCCAAGAGACCCAGTACTTC

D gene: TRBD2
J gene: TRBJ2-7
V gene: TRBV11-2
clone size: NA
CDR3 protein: CASSARLADNYEQYF
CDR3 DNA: TGTGCCAGCAGCGCCCGACTAGCAGATAACTACGAGCAGTACTTC

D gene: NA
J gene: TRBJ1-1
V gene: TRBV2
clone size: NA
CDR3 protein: CASAETMNTEAFF
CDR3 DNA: TGTGCCAGCGCCGAGACAATGAACACTGAAGCTTTCTTT

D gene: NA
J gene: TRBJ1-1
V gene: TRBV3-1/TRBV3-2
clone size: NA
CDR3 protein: CASSQGHRNTEAFF
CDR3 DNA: TGTGCCAGCAGCCAAGGGCACAGGAACACTGAAGCTTTCTTT

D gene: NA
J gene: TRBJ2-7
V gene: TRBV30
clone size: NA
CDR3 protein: CAWSVLSYEQYF
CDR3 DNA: TGTGCCTGGAGTGTCCTCTCCTACGAGCAGTACTTC

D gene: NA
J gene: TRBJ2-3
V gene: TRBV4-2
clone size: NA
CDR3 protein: CASSQLGLSTDTQYF
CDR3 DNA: TGTGCCAGCAGCCAACTGGGACTTAGCACAGATACGCAGTATTTT

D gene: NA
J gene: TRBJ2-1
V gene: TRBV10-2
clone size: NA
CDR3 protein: CASRLRIDSTRQFF
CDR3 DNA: TGCGCCAGCAGATTGAGAATCGACAGTACCCGGCAGTTCTTC

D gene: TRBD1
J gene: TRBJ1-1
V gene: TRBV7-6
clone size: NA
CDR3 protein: CASSSRTGGKRNTEAFF
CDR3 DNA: TGTGCCAGCAGCTCCCGGACAGGGGGCAAACGGAACACTGAAGCTTTCTTT

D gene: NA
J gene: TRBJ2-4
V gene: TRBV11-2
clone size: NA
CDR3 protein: CASGAGGIQYF
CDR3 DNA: TGTGCCAGCGGGGCCGGGGGCATTCAGTACTTC

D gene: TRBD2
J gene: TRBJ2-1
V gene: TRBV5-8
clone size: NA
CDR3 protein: CASSLVGTRGNEQFF
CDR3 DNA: TGTGCCAGCAGCTTGGTAGGGACTAGAGGGAATGAGCAGTTCTTC

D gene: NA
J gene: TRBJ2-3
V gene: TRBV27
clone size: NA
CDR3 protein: CASSFQMTDTQYF
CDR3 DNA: TGTGCCAGCAGTTTTCAGATGACAGATACGCAGTATTTT

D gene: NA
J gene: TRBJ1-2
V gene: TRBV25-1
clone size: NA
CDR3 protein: CASSSESGLNGYTF
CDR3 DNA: TGTGCCAGCAGCAGTGAGTCGGGTTTAAACGGCTACACCTTC

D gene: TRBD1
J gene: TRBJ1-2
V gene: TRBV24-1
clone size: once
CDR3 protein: CATSTSGGRGYTF
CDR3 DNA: TGTGCCACCAGTACGTCAGGGGGGAGGGGCTACACCTTC

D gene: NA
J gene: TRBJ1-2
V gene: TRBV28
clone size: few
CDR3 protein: CASSLREGYTF
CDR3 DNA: TGTGCCAGCAGTTTGAGGGAAGGCTACACCTTC

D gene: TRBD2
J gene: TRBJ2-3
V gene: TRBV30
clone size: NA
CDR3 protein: CAWMGGKLLGSTDTQYF
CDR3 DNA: TGTGCCTGGATGGGAGGGAAACTTCTGGGGAGCACAGATACGCAGTATTTT

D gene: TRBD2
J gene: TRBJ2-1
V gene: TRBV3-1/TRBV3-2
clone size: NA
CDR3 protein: CASSSTLGGIDNEQFF
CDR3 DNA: TGTGCCAGCAGTTCTACCCTCGGGGGGATAGACAATGAGCAGTTCTTC

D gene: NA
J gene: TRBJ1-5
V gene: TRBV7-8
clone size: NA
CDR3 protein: CASSRWGGNQPQHF
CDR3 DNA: TGTGCCAGCAGCCGGTGGGGGGGCAATCAGCCCCAGCATTTT

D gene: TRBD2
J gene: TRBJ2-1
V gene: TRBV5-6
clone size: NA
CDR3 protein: CASSSRSGGAYGEQFF
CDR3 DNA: TGTGCCAGCAGCTCCCGTAGCGGGGGGGCCTACGGTGAGCAGTTCTTC

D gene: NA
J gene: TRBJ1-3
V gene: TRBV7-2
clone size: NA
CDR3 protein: CASSFTGRGNTIYF
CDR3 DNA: TGTGCCAGCAGCTTTACGGGGAGGGGAAACACCATATATTTT

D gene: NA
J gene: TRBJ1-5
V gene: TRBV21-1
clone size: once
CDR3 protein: CASSSGAEGRGINQPQHF
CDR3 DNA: TGTGCCAGCAGCTCTGGGGCGGAAGGTAGGGGCATAAATCAGCCCCAGCATTTT

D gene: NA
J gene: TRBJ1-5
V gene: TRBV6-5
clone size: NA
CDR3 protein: CASSKTPGGNQPQHF
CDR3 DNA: TGTGCCAGCAGTAAAACCCCAGGGGGCAATCAGCCCCAGCATTTT

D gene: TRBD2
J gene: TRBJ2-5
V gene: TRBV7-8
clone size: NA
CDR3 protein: CASADPSGGFQETQYF
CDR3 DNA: TGTGCCAGCGCCGACCCTAGCGGGGGTTTCCAAGAGACCCAGTACTTC

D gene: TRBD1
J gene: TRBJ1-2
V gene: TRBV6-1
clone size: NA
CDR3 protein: CASSETGSIGYTF
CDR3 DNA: TGTGCCAGCAGTGAGACAGGGAGTATTGGCTACACCTTC

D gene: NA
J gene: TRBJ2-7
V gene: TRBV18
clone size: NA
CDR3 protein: CASSPSGTDAYEQYF
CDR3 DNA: TGTGCCAGCTCACCCTCCGGGACTGATGCCTACGAGCAGTACTTC

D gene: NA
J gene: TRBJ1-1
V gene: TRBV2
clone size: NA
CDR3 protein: CASSGGSLYAEAFF
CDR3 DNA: TGTGCCAGCAGTGGCGGCAGCCTTTACGCTGAAGCTTTCTTT

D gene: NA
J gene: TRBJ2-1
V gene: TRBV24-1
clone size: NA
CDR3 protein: CATSDSSAGVGVFNEQFF
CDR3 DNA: TGTGCCACCAGTGACTCTTCCGCCGGGGTCGGGGTTTTTAATGAGCAGTTCTTC